One sample yielded the 9 T cell receptor beta chains listed below, sequenced in a study of shared clonotypes between healthy human individuals. The protocol was immunoSEQ multiplex PCR, while the TCRdb copy is restricted to in-frame clones and leaves out a portion. Counted here are a few million clones, 85% to 95% occurring once; the ten biggest clones make up roughly 0.36%. Sequencing used naive CD4+ T cells from PBMCs. Subset given: CD45RA+ positively selected. The receptors come from a man aged 18 to 30 in good health. Some clones in this sample may be carry-over from other donors' samples.

V usage is TRBV10-3 and J usage is TRBJ2-7; the match to TRBD2 covers 8 bases. The trim removed 8 bases at V and 6 bases at J, leaving 9 bases unmatched. In germline, CDR1 is ENHRY, CDR2 SYGVKD. CDR3 size: 13 residues. CDR3 loop: CAIDPGGASEQYF. The DNA of the CDR3 is TGTGCCATCGATCCGGGAGGGGCCTCCGAGCAGTACTTC.

This clone was counted a single time. The rearrangement uses TRBV11-2 and TRBJ2-3; 15 bases fit TRBD2. The germline CDR1 and CDR2 sequences are SGHAT and FQNNGV. V shed 5 bases and J 6 bases; nucleotides not matched to a gene: 6. CDR3 length equals 16 residues. CDR3 sequence: CASSPRTSGRVDTQYF. The CDR3 DNA is TGTGCCAGCAGCCCCAGGACTAGCGGGAGGGTTGATACGCAGTATTTT. Combining the CDR3 with reference TRBV11-2 and TRBJ2-3 gives the whole variable domain EAGVAQSPRYKIIEKRQSVAFWCNPISGHATLYWYQQILGQGPKLLIQFQNNGVVDDSQLPKDRFSAERLKGVDSTLKIQPAKLEDSAVYLCASSPRTSGRVDTQYFGPGTRLTVL.

The rearrangement links TRBV2 to TRBJ2-5, with 9 bases fitting TRBD2. The CDR3 sequence is 14 residues long. The germline V gene encodes CDR1 SNHLY and CDR2 FYNNEI. V was pared by 3 bases and J by 3 bases, with 2 bases of the junction left unmatched. The CDR3 nucleotides read TGTGCCAGCAGTGATAGCGGGGGAAAAGAGACCCAGTACTTC. Its protein is CASSDSGGKETQYF.

This clone was recorded once. This sample includes further DNA sequences coding for the same CDR3. The chain has TRBV6-5 and TRBJ2-3, with 9 bases identical to TRBD2. The CDR3 length is 14 residues. Unmatched junction bases numbered 1, after V lost 0 bases and J lost 6 bases. Germline assignment: CDR1 MNHEY and CDR2 SVGAGI. The CDR3 sequence: CASSYSLAGDTQYF. As DNA, the CDR3 is TGTGCCAGCAGTTACTCTCTAGCGGGGGATACGCAGTATTTT.

V is TRBV5-1 and J is TRBJ1-1, with no clear D. Trimming took 4 bases from V and 3 from J, leaving 13 bases between them. CDR3 length: 14 residues. Germline V gives CDR1 SGHRS, CDR2 YFSETQ. The CDR3: CASSKVGADTEAFF. The CDR3 nucleotides read TGCGCCAGCAGCAAGGTTGGCGCGGACACTGAAGCTTTCTTT.

This rearrangement joins TRBV29-1 to TRBJ2-5, with 10 bases aligning to TRBD1. The CDR3 is 16 residues long. Trimming removed 3 bases from V and 3 bases from J; junction bases left unmatched: 10. In germline, CDR1 is SQVTM, CDR2 ANQGSEA. CDR3 DNA: TGCAGCGTTGATGCTGCCGGGACAGGGGTAAAAGAGACCCAGTACTTC. Residues: CSVDAAGTGVKETQYF.

The gene calls are TRBV5-4 and TRBJ1-2, with no clear D. Trimming pared 0 bases from V and 5 bases from J, leaving 11 bases between. Germline CDR1 SGHNT, CDR2 YYREEE (reference sequence). CDR3 length equals 14 residues. The CDR3 coding sequence is TGTGCCAGCAGCTTGGGCACCGTAGAGTATGGCTACACCTTC. Its protein product is CASSLGTVEYGYTF. The whole variable domain, filled in from reference TRBV5-4 and TRBJ1-2, reads ETGVTQSPTHLIKTRGQQVTLRCSSQSGHNTVSWYQQALGQGPQFIFQYYREEENGRGNFPPRFSGLQFPNYSSELNVNALELDDSALYLCASSLGTVEYGYTFGSGTRLTVV.

The gene calls are TRBV28 and TRBJ2-1; D is unresolved. CDR1 and CDR2 from the germline V gene are MDHEN and SYDVKM. This CDR3 has 13 amino acids. V lost 2 bases and J lost 9, with 11 bases in between. DNA for the CDR3: TGTGCCAGCAGTTTACACTCTAGAGGTGAGCAGTTCTTC. Translated, it gives CASSLHSRGEQFF. The full variable domain, rest sourced from reference TRBV28 and TRBJ2-1, is DVKVTQSSRYLVKRTGEKVFLECVQDMDHENMFWYRQDPGLGLRLIYFSYDVKMKEKGDIPEGYSVSREKKERFSLILESASTNQTSMYLCASSLHSRGEQFFGPGTRLTVL.

The chain is built from TRBV6-6 and TRBJ2-2; D uncertain. There are 12 residues in the CDR3. Germline CDR1 reads MNHNY; CDR2 reads SVGAGI (reference sequence). V was pared by 6 bases and J by 7 bases, with 9 bases between. CDR3 coding DNA: TGTGCCAGCAGCCCCGGGCGCGGGGAGCTGTTTTTT. Protein sequence: CASSPGRGELFF.